This T cell receptor beta chain was profiled in a study of regulatory T cells in long-lasting Graves disease. Study conclusions and caveats: Gene preferences differed: TRBV28, TRBJ1-2, TRBJ2-5 in persistent cases.

Germline loops: CDR1 KGHSH, CDR2 LQKENI. V was trimmed by 3 bases and J by 4 bases, leaving 15 bases between them. The CDR3 sequence is 16 residues long. Time point meaning: newly diagnosed GD, antithyroid drugs for less than 3 months. There was RNA extracted from PBMCs, and the TCR library was made from it. Clinicians diagnosed Graves' disease using American Thyroid Association guidelines. For TCR beta, libraries came from iRepertoire HTBI primers and Arm-PCR of CDR3 regions. A single record per CDR3 protein comes from TCRdb applying MiXCR to the multiplex PCR reads. The sample has about 610,000 distinct CDR3 sequences, about 15% seen once. Details on this clonotype: The antigen is undetermined.

These sequences were also reported in another study, on T cells in Graves' hyperthyroidism and ophthalmopathy. That paper adds: Patients were aged 18 to 65, had disease duration under 2 months, and had newly diagnosed hyperthyroidism. Not enrolled were patients with uncontrolled infection, other autoimmune disease, pregnancy or lactation.

The chain links TRBV18 to TRBJ2-2; D not resolved. Sequences were derived from peripheral blood mononuclear cells (PBMCs), sampled at new diagnosis, from a patient treated with antithyroid drugs. This TCR was recovered from a man aged 18 to 35 with Graves disease. CDR3 sequence (DNA): TGTGCCAGCTCACCGGTGGGGAACTGGGGCACCGGGGAGCTGTTTTTT. Its translation is CASSPVGNWGTGELFF.